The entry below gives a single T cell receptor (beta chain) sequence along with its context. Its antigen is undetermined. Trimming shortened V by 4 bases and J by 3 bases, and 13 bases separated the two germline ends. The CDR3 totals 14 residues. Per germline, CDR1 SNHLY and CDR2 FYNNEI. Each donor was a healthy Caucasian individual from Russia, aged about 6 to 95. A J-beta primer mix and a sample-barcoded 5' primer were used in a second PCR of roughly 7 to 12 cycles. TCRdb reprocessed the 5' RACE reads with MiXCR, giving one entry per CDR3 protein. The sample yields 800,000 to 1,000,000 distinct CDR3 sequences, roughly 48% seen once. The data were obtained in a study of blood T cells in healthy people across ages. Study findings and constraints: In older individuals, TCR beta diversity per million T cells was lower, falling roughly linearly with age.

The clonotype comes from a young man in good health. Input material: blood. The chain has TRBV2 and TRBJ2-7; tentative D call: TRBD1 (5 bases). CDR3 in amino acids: CASSGSLQGYEQYF. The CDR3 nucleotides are TGTGCCAGCAGTGGATCCCTTCAGGGCTACGAGCAGTACTTC.